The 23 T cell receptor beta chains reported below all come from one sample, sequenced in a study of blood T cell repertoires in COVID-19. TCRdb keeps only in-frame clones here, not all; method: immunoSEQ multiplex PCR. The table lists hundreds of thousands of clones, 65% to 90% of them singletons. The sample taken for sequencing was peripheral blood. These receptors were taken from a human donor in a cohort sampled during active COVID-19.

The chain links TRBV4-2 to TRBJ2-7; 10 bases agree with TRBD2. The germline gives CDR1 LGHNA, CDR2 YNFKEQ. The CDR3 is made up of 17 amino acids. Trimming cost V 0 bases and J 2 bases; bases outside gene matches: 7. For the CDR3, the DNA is TGTGCCAGCAGCCAAGAGGGCCTAGCGGGAGTCGCCTACGAGCAGTACTTC. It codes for CASSQEGLAGVAYEQYF.

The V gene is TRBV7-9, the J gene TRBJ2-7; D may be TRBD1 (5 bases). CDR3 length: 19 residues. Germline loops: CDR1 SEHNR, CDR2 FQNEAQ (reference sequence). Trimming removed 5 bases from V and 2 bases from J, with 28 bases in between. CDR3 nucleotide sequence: TGTGCCAGCAGCCGAGGCCGCGGAAAGTCAGGGATAGGGCCCTACGAGCAGTACTTC. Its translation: CASSRGRGKSGIGPYEQYF.

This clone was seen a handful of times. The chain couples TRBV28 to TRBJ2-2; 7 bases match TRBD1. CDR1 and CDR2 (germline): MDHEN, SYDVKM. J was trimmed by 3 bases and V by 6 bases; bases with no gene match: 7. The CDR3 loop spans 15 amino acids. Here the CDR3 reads CASRNRDSYTGELFF. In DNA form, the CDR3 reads TGTGCCAGCAGAAACAGGGACAGTTACACCGGGGAGCTGTTTTTT.

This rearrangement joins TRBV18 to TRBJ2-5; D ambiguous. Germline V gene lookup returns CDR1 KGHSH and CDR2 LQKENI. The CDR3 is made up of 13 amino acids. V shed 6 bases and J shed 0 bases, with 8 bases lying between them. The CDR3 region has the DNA TGTGCCAGCTCGGCCCAGTACCAAGAGACCCAGTACTTC. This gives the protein CASSAQYQETQYF.

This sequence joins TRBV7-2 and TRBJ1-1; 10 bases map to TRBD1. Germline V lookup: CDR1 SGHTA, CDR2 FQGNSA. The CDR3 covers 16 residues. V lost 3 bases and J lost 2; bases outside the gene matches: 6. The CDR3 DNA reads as TGTGCCAGCAGCTTTAGAAGACAGGGGGCTAACACTGAAGCTTTCTTT. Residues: CASSFRRQGANTEAFF.

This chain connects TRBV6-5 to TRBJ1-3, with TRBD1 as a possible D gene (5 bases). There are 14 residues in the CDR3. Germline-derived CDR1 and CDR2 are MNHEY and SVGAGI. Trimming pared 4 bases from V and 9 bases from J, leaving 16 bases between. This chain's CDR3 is CASSSFGGGGTIYF. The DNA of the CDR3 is TGTGCCAGCAGTTCATTCGGGGGGGGAGGCACCATATATTTT.

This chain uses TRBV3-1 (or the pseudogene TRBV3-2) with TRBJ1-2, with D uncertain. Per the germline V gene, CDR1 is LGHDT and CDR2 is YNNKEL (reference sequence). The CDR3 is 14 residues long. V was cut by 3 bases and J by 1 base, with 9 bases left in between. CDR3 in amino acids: CASSHGGNNYGYTF. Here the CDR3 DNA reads TGTGCCAGCAGCCATGGAGGGAATAACTATGGCTACACCTTC.

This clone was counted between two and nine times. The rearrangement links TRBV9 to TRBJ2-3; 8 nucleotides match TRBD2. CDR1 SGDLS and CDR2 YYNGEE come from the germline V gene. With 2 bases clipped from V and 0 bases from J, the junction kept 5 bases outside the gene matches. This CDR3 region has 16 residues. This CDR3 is CASSVLAGPSTDTQYF. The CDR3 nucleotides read TGTGCCAGCAGCGTGCTAGCGGGCCCTAGCACAGATACGCAGTATTTT.

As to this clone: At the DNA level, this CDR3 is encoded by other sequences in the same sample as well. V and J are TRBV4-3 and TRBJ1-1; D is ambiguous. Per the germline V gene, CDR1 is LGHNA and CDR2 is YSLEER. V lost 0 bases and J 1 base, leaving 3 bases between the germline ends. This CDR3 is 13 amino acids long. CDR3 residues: CASSQDRNTEAFF. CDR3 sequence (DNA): TGCGCCAGCAGCCAAGACCGGAACACTGAAGCTTTCTTT.

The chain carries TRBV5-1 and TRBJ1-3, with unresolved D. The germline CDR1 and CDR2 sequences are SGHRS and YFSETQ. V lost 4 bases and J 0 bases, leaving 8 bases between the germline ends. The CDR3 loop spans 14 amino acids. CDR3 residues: CASSVQSSGNTIYF. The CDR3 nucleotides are TGCGCCAGCAGCGTACAGAGCTCTGGAAACACCATATATTTT.

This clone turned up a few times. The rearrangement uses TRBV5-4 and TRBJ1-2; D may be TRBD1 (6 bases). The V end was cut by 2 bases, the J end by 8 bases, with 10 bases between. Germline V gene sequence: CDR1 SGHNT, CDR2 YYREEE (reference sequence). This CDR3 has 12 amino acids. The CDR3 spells CASSFPQGGYTF. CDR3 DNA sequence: TGTGCCAGCAGCTTTCCGCAGGGGGGCTACACCTTC.

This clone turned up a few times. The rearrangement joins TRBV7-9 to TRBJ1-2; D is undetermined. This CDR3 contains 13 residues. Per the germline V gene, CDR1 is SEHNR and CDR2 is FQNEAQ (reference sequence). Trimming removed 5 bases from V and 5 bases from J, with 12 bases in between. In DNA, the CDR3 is TGTGCCAGCAGCGCGACCGGGATATATGGCTACACCTTC. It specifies CASSATGIYGYTF.

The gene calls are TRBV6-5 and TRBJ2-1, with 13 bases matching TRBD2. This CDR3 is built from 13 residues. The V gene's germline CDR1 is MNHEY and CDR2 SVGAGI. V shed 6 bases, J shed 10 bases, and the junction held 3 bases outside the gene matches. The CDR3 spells CASSGLAGAEQFF. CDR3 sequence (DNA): TGTGCCAGCAGCGGACTAGCGGGAGCGGAGCAGTTCTTC.

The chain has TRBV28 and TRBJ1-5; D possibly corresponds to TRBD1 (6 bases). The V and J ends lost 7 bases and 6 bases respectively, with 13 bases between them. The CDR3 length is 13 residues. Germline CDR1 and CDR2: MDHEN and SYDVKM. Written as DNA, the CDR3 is TGTGCCAGCAATGGGGGGGCGGCTCAGCCCCAGCATTTT. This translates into CASNGGAAQPQHF.

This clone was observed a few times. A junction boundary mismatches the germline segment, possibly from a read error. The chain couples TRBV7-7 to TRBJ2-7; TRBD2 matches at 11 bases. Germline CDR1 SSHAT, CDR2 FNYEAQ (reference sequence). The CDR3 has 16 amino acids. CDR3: CASSLRRLAGWREQYF. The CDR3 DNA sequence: TGTGCTAGCAGCTTAAGGCGACTAGCGGGATGGCGGGAGCAGTACTTC. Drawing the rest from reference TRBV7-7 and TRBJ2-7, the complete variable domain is GAGVSQSPRYKVTKRGQDVTLRCDPISSHATLYWYQQALGQGPEFLTYFNYEAQPDKSGLPSDRFSAERPEGSISTLTIQRTEQRDSAMYRCASSLRRLAGWREQYFGPGTRLTVT.

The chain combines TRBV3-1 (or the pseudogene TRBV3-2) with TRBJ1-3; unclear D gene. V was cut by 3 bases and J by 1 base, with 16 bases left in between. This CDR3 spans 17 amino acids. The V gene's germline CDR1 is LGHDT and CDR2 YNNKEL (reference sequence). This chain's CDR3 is CASSHSPLTESGNTIYF. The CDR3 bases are TGTGCCAGCAGCCATAGCCCCTTAACCGAGTCTGGAAACACCATATATTTT.

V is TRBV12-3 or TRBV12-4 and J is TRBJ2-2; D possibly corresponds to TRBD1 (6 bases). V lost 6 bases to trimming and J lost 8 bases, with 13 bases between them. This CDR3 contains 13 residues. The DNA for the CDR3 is TGTGCCAGCAGCCCGAACAGGGAGGGGGAGCTGTTTTTT. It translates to CASSPNREGELFF.

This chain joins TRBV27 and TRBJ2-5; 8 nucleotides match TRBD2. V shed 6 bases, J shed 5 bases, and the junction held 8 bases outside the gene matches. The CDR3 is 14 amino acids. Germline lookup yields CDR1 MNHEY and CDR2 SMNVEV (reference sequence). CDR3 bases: TGTGCCAGCAGGGGGCTTACGGGAGGGGAGACCCAGTACTTC. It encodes CASRGLTGGETQYF.

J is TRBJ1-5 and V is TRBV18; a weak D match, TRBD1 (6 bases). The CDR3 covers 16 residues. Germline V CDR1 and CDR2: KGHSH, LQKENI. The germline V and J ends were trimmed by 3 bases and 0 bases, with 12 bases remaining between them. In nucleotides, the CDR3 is TGTGCCAGCTCACCGATTGGACAGAATAGCAATCAGCCCCAGCATTTT. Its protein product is CASSPIGQNSNQPQHF.

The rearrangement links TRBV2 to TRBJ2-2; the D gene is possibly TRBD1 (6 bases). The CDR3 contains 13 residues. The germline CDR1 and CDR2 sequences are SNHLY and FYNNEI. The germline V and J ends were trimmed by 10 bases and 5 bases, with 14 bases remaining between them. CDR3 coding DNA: TGTGCCACCAATTGGGGGCATACCGGGGAGCTGTTTTTT. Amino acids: CATNWGHTGELFF.

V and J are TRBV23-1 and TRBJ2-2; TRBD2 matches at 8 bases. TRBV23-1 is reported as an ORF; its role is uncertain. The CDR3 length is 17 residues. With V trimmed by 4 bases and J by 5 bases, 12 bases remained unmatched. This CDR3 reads CASSPPAGGGRTGELFF. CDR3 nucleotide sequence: TGCGCCAGCAGTCCCCCCGCGGGCGGGGGGAGGACCGGGGAGCTGTTTTTT.

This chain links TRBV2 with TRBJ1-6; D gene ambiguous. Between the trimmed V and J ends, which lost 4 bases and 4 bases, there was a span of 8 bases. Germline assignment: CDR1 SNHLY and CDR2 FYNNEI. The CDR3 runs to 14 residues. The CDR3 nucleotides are TGTGCCAGCAGTGTATCGCGGTATAATTCACCCCTCCACTTT. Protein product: CASSVSRYNSPLHF.

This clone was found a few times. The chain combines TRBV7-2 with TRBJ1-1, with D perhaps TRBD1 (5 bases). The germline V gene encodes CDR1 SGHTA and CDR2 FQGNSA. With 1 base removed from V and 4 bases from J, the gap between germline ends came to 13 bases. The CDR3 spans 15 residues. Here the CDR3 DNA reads TGTGCCAGCAGCTTAGTGGTGGGGGGGACCACTGAAGCTTTCTTT. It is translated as CASSLVVGGTTEAFF.